The 16 T cell receptor beta chains presented below share a single source sample, sequenced in a study of vaccination effects on CD4 cells after COVID-19. Sequencing followed a ViraFEST assay step that expanded antigen-specific CD4+ T cells with viral peptide pools. Investigators separated out CD4+ T cells once around 10 days of culture had passed. The participants, recipients of two vaccine doses, got either BNT162b2 or mRNA-1273. Method: immunoSEQ multiplex PCR; TCRdb's copy keeps in-frame clones and lacks some. The sample shows about 46,000 clones, 65% to 75% of them seen only once. For these TCRs, the target antigens are not known. The material sequenced was CD4+ T cells from PBMCs cultured with HCoV-OC43 spike peptides, taken after COVID-19 vaccination. Subset in this sample: HCoV-OC43 spike overlapping peptide pool stimulation. Every receptor here comes from a human donor who received a COVID-19 vaccine.

The gene calls are TRBV7-8 and TRBJ1-5; 9 positions agree with TRBD1. This CDR3 has 15 residues. V shed 3 bases and J 9 bases; nucleotides not matched to a gene: 9. Germline V CDR1 and CDR2: SGHVS, FQNEAQ. The CDR3 loop reads CASSFDRGGLGPQHF. Here the CDR3 DNA reads TGTGCCAGCAGCTTTGACAGGGGGGGGTTAGGGCCCCAGCATTTT.

The chain joins TRBV6-6 to TRBJ1-6, with TRBD1 as a possible D gene (5 bases). Trimming left V 6 bases short and J 3 bases short, with 15 bases between. Germline CDR1 reads MNHNY; CDR2 reads SVGAGI (reference sequence). The length of the CDR3 is 16 residues. The CDR3 bases are TGTGCCAGCAGGACGACAGAAAGACTCTATAATTCACCCCTCCACTTT. Encoded protein: CASRTTERLYNSPLHF.

The chain employs TRBV5-1 and TRBJ2-1, with 10 bases that match TRBD2. The V and J ends lost 4 bases and 4 bases, in that order; junction bases with no gene match: 11. Looked up from germline, CDR1 is SGHRS and CDR2 is YFSETQ. The CDR3 has 17 residues. The CDR3 DNA is TGCGCCAGCAGCCAACCACAACTAGCGGGGTTTTACAATGAGCAGTTCTTC. This encodes CASSQPQLAGFYNEQFF.

The chain combines TRBV7-8 with TRBJ1-5, with D unresolved. Trimming stripped 2 bases from V and 4 bases from J, with 6 bases between. CDR3 length: 13 residues. CDR1 is SGHVS and CDR2 is FQNEAQ in the germline V gene. In DNA form, the CDR3 reads TGTGCCAGCAGCTTATACGAAAATCAGCCCCAGCATTTT. Translated: CASSLYENQPQHF.

The gene calls are TRBV6-1 and TRBJ2-6, with D maybe TRBD1 (6 bases). Per the germline V gene, CDR1 is MNHNS and CDR2 is SASEGT. The V end lost 0 bases, the J end lost 0 bases, and 6 bases lay between the germline ends. The CDR3 is 16 amino acids. CDR3 residues: CASSEADSSGANVLTF. In DNA form, the CDR3 reads TGTGCCAGCAGTGAAGCGGACAGCTCTGGGGCCAACGTCCTGACTTTC.

The chain is built from TRBV7-6 and TRBJ2-3; 7 bases are shared with TRBD2. V was pared by 4 bases and J by 6 bases, with 10 bases of the junction left unmatched. Germline CDR1 is SGHVS and CDR2 is FNYEAQ. The CDR3 is made up of 15 amino acids. The CDR3 region is CASSSPGLRTDTQYF. In DNA form, the CDR3 reads TGTGCCAGCAGCTCGCCGGGACTAAGAACCGATACGCAGTATTTT.

The chain joins TRBV10-1 to TRBJ2-7; 10 positions agree with TRBD1. The CDR3 has 14 amino acids. V gave up 8 bases and J gave up 5 bases; unmatched junction bases: 9. CDR1 is WNHNN and CDR2 is SYGVQD in the germline V gene (reference sequence). The CDR3 is CASGKGQGLDEQYF. The CDR3 nucleotides are TGCGCCAGCGGAAAGGGACAGGGGCTGGACGAGCAGTACTTC.

The J gene is TRBJ1-5, the V gene TRBV29-1, with D perhaps TRBD1 (5 bases). V lost 6 bases and J lost 4, with 13 bases in between. This CDR3 is 13 amino acids long. Germline V CDR1 and CDR2: SQVTM, ANQGSEA. CDR3 amino acids: CSVRTSLNQPQHF. For the CDR3, the DNA is TGCAGCGTACGGACATCATTAAATCAGCCCCAGCATTTT.

This chain links TRBV25-1 with TRBJ1-2; unclear D gene. Germline CDR1 MGHDK, CDR2 SYGVNS. Trimming removed 2 bases at V and 0 bases at J, with 10 bases between. There are 15 residues in the CDR3. For the CDR3, the DNA is TGTGCCAGCAGTGAAGAAGGTCATCCTAACTATGGCTACACCTTC. It codes for CASSEEGHPNYGYTF.

This clone was seen only a few times. This chain links TRBV7-9 with TRBJ1-2; D uncertain. CDR3 length: 14 residues. The ends were cut back, 5 bases at V and 4 bases at J, with 14 bases in the middle. The V gene's germline CDR1 is SEHNR and CDR2 FQNEAQ (reference sequence). The CDR3 bases are TGTGCCAGCAGCCCGGACGAAGTAAGCTATGGCTACACCTTC. Translated: CASSPDEVSYGYTF.

The chain combines TRBV19 with TRBJ2-7; 8 bases match TRBD2. The CDR3 has 15 residues. Unmatched junction bases numbered 4, after V lost 1 base and J lost 2 bases. Germline CDR1 and CDR2: LNHDA and SQIVND (reference sequence). DNA of the CDR3: TGTGCCAGTAGTATAGCCCGGGGGGGCGCCTACGAGCAGTACTTC. It is translated as CASSIARGGAYEQYF. Drawing the rest from reference TRBV19 and TRBJ2-7, the complete variable domain is DGGITQSPKYLFRKEGQNVTLSCEQNLNHDAMYWYRQDPGQGLRLIYYSQIVNDFQKGDIAEGYSVSREKKESFPLTVTSAQKNPTAFYLCASSIARGGAYEQYFGPGTRLTVT.

Only a few counts were recorded for this clone. Here the CDR3 DNA reads TGTGCCAGCTCTCTCCAACTAACCCGGGGGGCGAACACTGAAGCTTTCTTT. It is translated as CASSLQLTRGANTEAFF. The chain uses TRBV18 and TRBJ1-1, with a weak D call TRBD1 (6 bases). The length of the CDR3 is 17 residues. Germline CDR1 is KGHSH and CDR2 is LQKENI. V was pared by 6 bases and J by 1 base, with 21 bases between.

J is TRBJ2-1 and V is TRBV6-5, with 15 nucleotides matching TRBD2. Germline CDR1 and CDR2: MNHEY and SVGAGI. The CDR3 consists of 15 residues. Trimming at V came to 8 bases and at J to 7 bases, leaving 6 bases not matched to a gene. CDR3 amino acids: CASGRTSGGVNEQFF. Written as DNA, the CDR3 is TGTGCCAGCGGTCGGACTAGCGGGGGGGTAAATGAGCAGTTCTTC.

V and J are TRBV6-5 and TRBJ1-2; no firm D call. CDR1 and CDR2 from the germline V gene are MNHEY and SVGAGI. This CDR3 spans 14 amino acids. Trimming took off 8 bases at V and 3 bases at J, with 16 bases between the two ends. The chain's CDR3 is CASLEQSFYYGYTF. CDR3 DNA sequence: TGTGCCAGCTTGGAACAGAGTTTTTACTATGGCTACACCTTC.

V and J are TRBV29-1 and TRBJ2-1; TRBD2 aligns across 9 bases. V trimming: 4 bases; J trimming: 4 bases; junction bases outside the gene matches: 5. Germline CDR1 SQVTM, CDR2 ANQGSEA. The CDR3 extends over 14 amino acids. This CDR3 reads CSVAASGIYNEQFF. CDR3 DNA sequence: TGCAGCGTTGCGGCTAGCGGGATTTACAATGAGCAGTTCTTC.

This rearrangement joins TRBV5-1 to TRBJ1-1; TRBD1 is a possible D gene (5 bases). CDR1 and CDR2 from the germline V gene are SGHRS and YFSETQ. The CDR3 spans 15 residues. The V end was cut by 0 bases, the J end by 5 bases, with 14 bases between. DNA of the CDR3: TGCGCCAGCAGCTTGGCTCCCATGGGGGAGACTGAAGCTTTCTTT. It specifies CASSLAPMGETEAFF.